The T cell receptor (beta chain) described here comes from a study of blood T cells in healthy people across ages. Overall study context: Template switching recovered approximately one barcoded beta molecule for every two T cells. Overall study results and limits: Changes seen in expanded clonotypes were possibly confounded by donor CMV status left unknown.

This clonotype was found a few times. The antigen remains undetermined. With a J-beta primer mix and a sample-barcoded 5' primer, a second PCR ran about 6 to 11 cycles. Each cDNA molecule was tagged by a template-switch adaptor that had 12 random nucleotides. TCRdb re-analysed the 5' RACE reads in MiXCR, keeping a single row per CDR3 protein. The repertoire holds about 630,000 distinct CDR3 sequences, with more than 20% as singletons. This CDR3 comprises 13 residues. The germline CDR1 and CDR2 sequences are KGHDR and SFDVKD. V was pared by 3 bases and J by 6 bases, with 1 base of the junction left unmatched.

Sequences were obtained from blood. The receptor comes from an older man in good health. The chain links TRBV24-1 to TRBJ1-2; TRBD1 agrees at 9 bases. CDR3 sequence reads: CATSDNRGHGYTF. In DNA form, the CDR3 reads TGTGCCACCAGTGATAACAGGGGGCATGGCTACACCTTC.